This TCR beta chain derives from a study of a mutant IDH1 vaccine in newly diagnosed glioma. The time point is: week 47, end of study. Doses consisted of 300 ug of mutant IDH1 20-mer peptide each, paired with topical imiquimod. Libraries were prepared by immunoSEQ multiplex PCR; TCRdb keeps only in-frame clonotypes and omits some of them. Found here are over 75,000 clones, approximately 78% of them singletons; the top ten hold 5% to 6.5%. Per the germline V gene, CDR1 is SGHAT and CDR2 is FQNNGV. This CDR3 is built from 13 residues. The ends were cut back, 5 bases at V and 1 base at J, with 8 bases in the middle. Remarks on this clone: Its antigen is unknown.

The sequence was obtained from a man aged 40-50 years with glioma. V gene TRBV11-2 combines with J gene TRBJ1-1; no firm D call. The sequenced sample was PBMCs, obtained from a glioma patient whose treatment included an IDH1 peptide vaccine. CDR3 nucleotides: TGTGCCAGCAGCCGGGGAAGGAACACTGAAGCTTTCTTT. It specifies CASSRGRNTEAFF.